Listed below are T cell receptor beta chains from one sample, sequenced in a study of CD8+CD57+ T cells in acquired aplastic anemia. MiXCR, applied by TCRdb to the reads, yields one record per CDR3 protein. In the table there are some 150,000 distinct CDR3 sequences, approximately 52% of which are singletons. The sequenced material came from sorted CD4+, CD8+, or CD8+CD57+ T cells (not recorded which) from PBMCs. These receptors all stem from a human donor with aplastic anemia. The CDR3 runs from the conserved cysteine through the conserved F or W. Each record gives: J gene, D gene, V gene, clone size, CDR3 DNA, CDR3 protein. D genes are given only for firm matches. The size of a clone is reported for some rows only, either as once, few or many, or as a class for expanded clones.

J gene: TRBJ2-7; D gene: TRBD2; V gene: TRBV20-1; clone size: NA; CDR3 DNA: TGCAGTGCTCCATGGGCGGGGGGAAAGCAGTACTTC; CDR3 protein: CSAPWAGGKQYF
J gene: TRBJ1-2; D gene: NA; V gene: TRBV5-4; clone size: NA; CDR3 DNA: TGTGCCAGCAGACAGGGTTTCGACTATGGCTACACCTTC; CDR3 protein: CASRQGFDYGYTF
J gene: TRBJ1-6; D gene: NA; V gene: TRBV2; clone size: many; CDR3 DNA: TGTGCCAGCAGCACCCCCGACAGGAAAAATTCACCCCTCCACTTT; CDR3 protein: CASSTPDRKNSPLHF
J gene: TRBJ2-6; D gene: NA; V gene: TRBV2; clone size: NA; CDR3 DNA: TGTGCCAGCAGTGAATGGGGGGGGGCCAACGTCCTGACTTTC; CDR3 protein: CASSEWGGANVLTF
J gene: TRBJ1-2; D gene: NA; V gene: TRBV29-1; clone size: many; CDR3 DNA: TGCAGCGTGGAAGGAACAGGGAACTATGGCTACACCTTC; CDR3 protein: CSVEGTGNYGYTF
J gene: TRBJ2-3; D gene: NA; V gene: TRBV24-1; clone size: NA; CDR3 DNA: TGTGCCACCAGTGATTGGGCTGACAAAAGCACAGATACGCAGTATTTT; CDR3 protein: CATSDWADKSTDTQYF
J gene: TRBJ2-5; D gene: TRBD2; V gene: TRBV7-9; clone size: many; CDR3 DNA: TGTGCCAGCAGGAGACAGGCCGGGGGGGGAGAGACCCAGTACTTC; CDR3 protein: CASRRQAGGGETQYF
J gene: TRBJ1-5; D gene: NA; V gene: TRBV20-1; clone size: many; CDR3 DNA: TGCAGTGCTAGAAAGCAGGGAGGTTGGTCCCAGCATTTT; CDR3 protein: CSARKQGGWSQHF
J gene: TRBJ1-1; D gene: TRBD1; V gene: TRBV7-9; clone size: once; CDR3 DNA: TGTGCCAGCAGCTCCGCCGGGACAGGGCTTGAAGCTTTCTTT; CDR3 protein: CASSSAGTGLEAFF
J gene: TRBJ1-4; D gene: NA; V gene: TRBV7-9; clone size: many; CDR3 DNA: TGTGCCAGCAGCGCTACGGGCTCGGTGGGGGAAAAACTGTTTTTT; CDR3 protein: CASSATGSVGEKLFF
J gene: TRBJ2-2; D gene: NA; V gene: TRBV19; clone size: NA; CDR3 DNA: TGTGCCAGTAGTATGTGGGACACCGGGGAGCTGTTTTTT; CDR3 protein: CASSMWDTGELFF
J gene: TRBJ1-2; D gene: NA; V gene: TRBV20-1; clone size: NA; CDR3 DNA: TGCAGTGCCACACAAGGGCCCAACTATGGCTACACCTTC; CDR3 protein: CSATQGPNYGYTF
J gene: TRBJ1-1; D gene: TRBD1; V gene: TRBV7-9; clone size: NA; CDR3 DNA: TGTGCCAGCAGCTCCCCTATGACAGGGTTCACTGAAGCTTTCTTT; CDR3 protein: CASSSPMTGFTEAFF
J gene: TRBJ2-7; D gene: NA; V gene: TRBV10-3; clone size: NA; CDR3 DNA: TGTGCCATCAGTGAGGACAGGTACGAGCAGTACTTC; CDR3 protein: CAISEDRYEQYF
J gene: TRBJ2-1; D gene: TRBD2; V gene: TRBV15; clone size: NA; CDR3 DNA: TGTGCCACCAGCAGAGTAGCGGGGGACCCGATCTACAATGAGCAGTTCTTC; CDR3 protein: CATSRVAGDPIYNEQFF
J gene: TRBJ1-1; D gene: TRBD1; V gene: TRBV24-1; clone size: NA; CDR3 DNA: TGTGCCACCAGCCGACAGGGAAACACTGAAGCTTTCTTT; CDR3 protein: CATSRQGNTEAFF
J gene: TRBJ2-5; D gene: NA; V gene: TRBV5-1; clone size: many; CDR3 DNA: TGCGCCAGCAGCGCCTTTGTGGACGCCACCTGGGAGACCCAGTACTTC; CDR3 protein: CASSAFVDATWETQYF
J gene: TRBJ2-1; D gene: TRBD2; V gene: TRBV2; clone size: NA; CDR3 DNA: TGTGCCAGCAGTGAAGGTGTGGTAGCGGGGCCCTACAATGAGCAGTTCTTC; CDR3 protein: CASSEGVVAGPYNEQFF
J gene: TRBJ1-2; D gene: NA; V gene: TRBV29-1; clone size: NA; CDR3 DNA: TGCAGCGGAGGGGGGCAGCTTGGCTACACCTTC; CDR3 protein: CSGGGQLGYTF
J gene: TRBJ2-3; D gene: TRBD2; V gene: TRBV5-6; clone size: many; CDR3 DNA: TGTGCCAGCACCATAGCGGGGAGCACAGATACGCAGTATTTT; CDR3 protein: CASTIAGSTDTQYF
J gene: TRBJ2-7; D gene: NA; V gene: TRBV12-3/TRBV12-4; clone size: many; CDR3 DNA: TGTGCCAGCAGTCCTCTTCGTTACGAGCAGTACTTC; CDR3 protein: CASSPLRYEQYF
J gene: TRBJ2-7; D gene: NA; V gene: TRBV2; clone size: NA; CDR3 DNA: TGTGCCAGCCTCGGGGACTCTGGTAGTTGGAAGCAGTACTTC; CDR3 protein: CASLGDSGSWKQYF
J gene: TRBJ2-7; D gene: NA; V gene: TRBV5-4; clone size: many; CDR3 DNA: TGTGCCAGCAGCCCCGGGAACTACGAGCAGTACTTC; CDR3 protein: CASSPGNYEQYF
J gene: TRBJ2-7; D gene: TRBD2; V gene: TRBV12-3/TRBV12-4; clone size: NA; CDR3 DNA: TGTGCCAGCAGTTCTTTAGGGGGACTAGCGGGAGTTGGGCTCTCCTACGAGCAGTACTTC; CDR3 protein: CASSSLGGLAGVGLSYEQYF
J gene: TRBJ1-4; D gene: NA; V gene: TRBV20-1; clone size: NA; CDR3 DNA: TGCAGTGCTAGGAAAGGTGGAGGGAATGAAAAACTGTTTTTT; CDR3 protein: CSARKGGGNEKLFF
J gene: TRBJ2-7; D gene: NA; V gene: TRBV12-3/TRBV12-4; clone size: NA; CDR3 DNA: TGTGCCAGCAGTGAGACCGGGTTCGAGCAGTACTTC; CDR3 protein: CASSETGFEQYF
J gene: TRBJ1-2; D gene: TRBD1; V gene: TRBV10-3; clone size: NA; CDR3 DNA: TGTGCCATCGCTTCCCAGGGGGCGCAGGGCTACACCTTC; CDR3 protein: CAIASQGAQGYTF
J gene: TRBJ1-1; D gene: NA; V gene: TRBV19; clone size: NA; CDR3 DNA: TGTGCCAGTAGTGCAGGTATCACTGAAGCTTTCTTT; CDR3 protein: CASSAGITEAFF
J gene: TRBJ2-6; D gene: NA; V gene: TRBV7-9; clone size: many; CDR3 DNA: TGTGCCAGCAGCCCTAACCACCGCTCTGGGGCCAACGTCCTGACTTTC; CDR3 protein: CASSPNHRSGANVLTF
J gene: TRBJ1-2; D gene: NA; V gene: TRBV13; clone size: many; CDR3 DNA: TGTGCCAGCAGCTCCCCCCTGGACAGCATAGGTGGCTACACCTTC; CDR3 protein: CASSSPLDSIGGYTF
J gene: TRBJ2-7; D gene: NA; V gene: TRBV5-5; clone size: once; CDR3 DNA: TGTGCCAGCACCTTACCAGGGTTCAGCTCCTACGAGCAGTACTTC; CDR3 protein: CASTLPGFSSYEQYF
J gene: TRBJ2-1; D gene: NA; V gene: TRBV7-3; clone size: NA; CDR3 DNA: TGTGCCAGCAGCCCACAAGCCGTCAATGAGCAGTTCTTC; CDR3 protein: CASSPQAVNEQFF
J gene: TRBJ2-3; D gene: NA; V gene: TRBV2; clone size: NA; CDR3 DNA: TGTGCCGATGGGGGAGGTGCGCGGGGCACAGATACGCAGTATTTT; CDR3 protein: CADGGGARGTDTQYF
J gene: TRBJ2-5; D gene: TRBD1; V gene: TRBV9; clone size: NA; CDR3 DNA: TGTGCCAGCAGCGTAGGTGACAGGGATCTCCAAGAGACCCAGTACTTC; CDR3 protein: CASSVGDRDLQETQYF
J gene: TRBJ1-5; D gene: NA; V gene: TRBV11-2; clone size: NA; CDR3 DNA: TGTGCCAGCAGCTTAGAATGGGGCCACGATCAGCCCCAGCATTTT; CDR3 protein: CASSLEWGHDQPQHF
J gene: TRBJ2-7; D gene: NA; V gene: TRBV24-1; clone size: NA; CDR3 DNA: TGTGCCACCAGTGATCCTCCAGCATACGAGCAGTACTTC; CDR3 protein: CATSDPPAYEQYF
J gene: TRBJ2-2; D gene: TRBD2; V gene: TRBV5-4; clone size: many; CDR3 DNA: TGTGCCAGCAGCTGGACTAGCGGGGTAGTCACCGGGGAGCTGTTTTTT; CDR3 protein: CASSWTSGVVTGELFF
J gene: TRBJ1-4; D gene: NA; V gene: TRBV4-1; clone size: few; CDR3 DNA: TGCGCCAGCAGCCAAGGACCTCCAGAAGATAATGAAAAACTGTTTTTT; CDR3 protein: CASSQGPPEDNEKLFF
J gene: TRBJ2-4; D gene: TRBD2; V gene: TRBV10-3; clone size: many; CDR3 DNA: TGTGCCATCAGTGAGGGGACTAGCGGGGGGAACAAAAACATTCAGTACTTC; CDR3 protein: CAISEGTSGGNKNIQYF
J gene: TRBJ1-1; D gene: NA; V gene: TRBV6-5; clone size: NA; CDR3 DNA: TGTGCCAGCAGTTACTCGAGACAGCTTCAAGCTTTCTTT; CDR3 protein: CASSYSRQLQAFF
J gene: TRBJ2-2; D gene: NA; V gene: TRBV2; clone size: few; CDR3 DNA: TGTGCCAGCAGTTCCCGGACAGTTAACACCGGGGAGCTGTTTTTT; CDR3 protein: CASSSRTVNTGELFF
J gene: TRBJ2-7; D gene: NA; V gene: TRBV29-1; clone size: few; CDR3 DNA: TGCAGCGTGGGGGGGCTGGGCGGCTACGAGCAGTACTTC; CDR3 protein: CSVGGLGGYEQYF
J gene: TRBJ1-4; D gene: NA; V gene: TRBV2; clone size: few; CDR3 DNA: TGTGCCAGCAGCGAGATGCGCCTAAGTGAAAAACTGTTTTTT; CDR3 protein: CASSEMRLSEKLFF
J gene: TRBJ2-3; D gene: NA; V gene: TRBV19; clone size: NA; CDR3 DNA: TGTGCCAGTAGTATAGGAGGGAATACGCAGTATTTT; CDR3 protein: CASSIGGNTQYF
J gene: TRBJ1-1; D gene: NA; V gene: TRBV19; clone size: many; CDR3 DNA: TGTGCCAGTAGTAGAGGACGGGAGAACACTGAAGCTTTCTTT; CDR3 protein: CASSRGRENTEAFF
J gene: TRBJ2-5; D gene: NA; V gene: TRBV24-1; clone size: few; CDR3 DNA: TGTGCCACCAGTGATCTCTCCACGACCCAGTACTTC; CDR3 protein: CATSDLSTTQYF
J gene: TRBJ2-3; D gene: NA; V gene: TRBV19; clone size: once; CDR3 DNA: TGTGCCAGTAGACAGTACGGGGACACAGATACGCAGTATTTT; CDR3 protein: CASRQYGDTDTQYF
J gene: TRBJ1-4; D gene: TRBD1; V gene: TRBV9; clone size: NA; CDR3 DNA: TGTGCCAGCAGCCTACAGGGGAATAATGAAAAACTGTTTTTT; CDR3 protein: CASSLQGNNEKLFF
J gene: TRBJ1-4; D gene: NA; V gene: TRBV7-9; clone size: once; CDR3 DNA: TGTGCCAGCAGCCCAGCGGGGGGTGAAAAACTGTTTTTT; CDR3 protein: CASSPAGGEKLFF
J gene: TRBJ2-1; D gene: NA; V gene: TRBV29-1; clone size: NA; CDR3 DNA: TGCAGCGTGGGGGGCCGGAATGAGCAGTTCTTC; CDR3 protein: CSVGGRNEQFF
J gene: TRBJ1-2; D gene: NA; V gene: TRBV2; clone size: NA; CDR3 DNA: TGTGCCAGCAGTCCCACAACCCCGAACTATGGCTACACCTTC; CDR3 protein: CASSPTTPNYGYTF
J gene: TRBJ2-5; D gene: NA; V gene: TRBV4-3; clone size: many; CDR3 DNA: TGCGCCAGCAGCCAAGAACGATGGAGGGAGACCCAGTACTTC; CDR3 protein: CASSQERWRETQYF
J gene: TRBJ2-1; D gene: NA; V gene: TRBV19; clone size: many; CDR3 DNA: TGTGCCAGTAAATTCGTCGGAAACAATGAGCAGTTCTTC; CDR3 protein: CASKFVGNNEQFF